The T cell receptor (beta chain) under discussion was sequenced for a study of blood T cell repertoires in COVID-19. Some clones are missing from TCRdb's copy, which holds only in-frame ones; the method was immunoSEQ multiplex PCR. This sample has approximately 350,000 clones, with roughly 90% found just once. The germline gives CDR1 SGHRS, CDR2 YFSETQ. This CDR3 has 15 residues. Unmatched junction bases numbered 9, after V lost 1 base and J lost 6 bases. The V gene is TRBV5-1, the J gene TRBJ2-7; TRBD2 matches 8 bases. Sample: peripheral blood. This sequence was found in a young woman with COVID-19, enrolled during active disease. The CDR3 nucleotides read TGCGCCAGCAGCTTGCTATCGGGGGGGGCCCGCGAGCAGTACTTC. It specifies CASSLLSGGAREQYF.